This entry is about one T cell receptor (beta chain). TCRdb redid the calling of the 5' RACE reads with MiXCR, one entry per CDR3 protein. The repertoire holds over 600,000 distinct CDR3 sequences, with around 21% as singletons. The sample is drawn from a study of identical twins. These records were also assigned to another study, of T cells expressing NK-cell markers.

The sequence was obtained from a woman aged 18-29 years in good health. Sequenced: PBMCs.

The CDR3 sequence is CASSPLRATNEKLFF. The CDR3 region has the DNA TGTGCCAGCAGCCCGCTGAGGGCAACTAATGAAAAACTGTTTTTT. The chain couples TRBV7-8 to TRBJ1-4, with D uncertain. The CDR3 is made up of 15 amino acids. From germline, CDR1 is SGHVS and CDR2 FQNEAQ. Trimming stripped 5 bases from V and 0 bases from J, with 10 bases between.